The 17 T cell receptor beta chains below were found in one sample sequenced in a study of T cell responses to AZD1222 COVID-19 vaccine. Sequenced by immunoSEQ multiplex PCR; TCRdb stores in-frame clones only, minus some. The data show roughly 110,000 clones, about nine tenths seen once. The sequences come from peripheral blood, collected on day 0 of AZD1222 vaccination. The receptors stem from an adult in good health.

This clone was counted a single time. V gene TRBV25-1 combines with J gene TRBJ2-7; D possibly matches TRBD1 or TRBD2 (6 bases each). Deletions cut 4 bases from V and 3 bases from J, with 10 bases between. CDR3 length equals 13 residues. Germline V gene data show CDR1 as MGHDK and CDR2 as SYGVNS. Here the CDR3 DNA reads TGTGCCAGCAGTGGGGGGGCGGTCTACGAGCAGTACTTC. It is translated as CASSGGAVYEQYF.

The chain combines TRBV5-1 with TRBJ2-7, with a possible D match to TRBD2 (5 bases). V was trimmed by 5 bases and J by 2 bases, leaving 17 bases between them. The CDR3 covers 15 residues. CDR1 is SGHRS, CDR2 YFSETQ, per germline. The CDR3 region has the DNA TGCGCCAGCAGAACCGCCCGGACTCGCCCCTACGAGCAGTACTTC. The encoded protein is CASRTARTRPYEQYF.

In DNA, the CDR3 is TGTGCCACCCTAGCGGGAGGGCCGGGCGAGCAGTACTTC. Amino acid sequence: CATLAGGPGEQYF. The rearrangement joins TRBV25-1 to TRBJ2-7; 12 bases fit TRBD2. Germline lookup yields CDR1 MGHDK and CDR2 SYGVNS. CDR3 length equals 13 residues. Germline trimming cut 10 bases from V and 6 bases from J; bases unmatched to any gene: 7.

This clone was detected a few times. V and J are TRBV7-8 and TRBJ1-2; perhaps TRBD1 as D (5 bases). From germline, CDR1 is SGHVS and CDR2 FQNEAQ. This CDR3 has 13 amino acids. V lost 4 bases and J 2 bases, leaving 8 bases between the germline ends. The CDR3 spells CASSSTVNYGYTF. The CDR3, as DNA: TGTGCCAGCAGCTCGACAGTAAACTATGGCTACACCTTC.

The chain recombines TRBV9 with TRBJ1-1; D gene ambiguous. CDR1 and CDR2 (germline): SGDLS, YYNGEE. This CDR3 is built from 15 residues. V lost 0 bases to trimming and J lost 1 base, with 10 bases between them. CDR3 DNA: TGTGCCAGCAGCGTAGAATGGACGGGGAACACTGAAGCTTTCTTT. It yields the protein CASSVEWTGNTEAFF.

The chain carries TRBV28 and TRBJ2-1, with 8 bases aligning to TRBD2. V trimming: 7 bases; J trimming: 7 bases; junction bases outside the gene matches: 12. CDR3 length: 15 amino acids. Germline-derived CDR1 and CDR2 are MDHEN and SYDVKM. CDR3 in DNA: TGTGCCAGCACCCCCAGCGGGAGTCGGCGAAATGAGCAGTTCTTC. It is translated as CASTPSGSRRNEQFF.

The chain has TRBV18 and TRBJ2-1, with a tentative D call TRBD1 (6 bases). Germline assignment: CDR1 KGHSH and CDR2 LQKENI. The CDR3 consists of 13 residues. Trimming took off 2 bases at V and 12 bases at J, with 14 bases between the two ends. This chain's CDR3 is CASSPDRFELQFF. The CDR3 DNA follows: TGTGCCAGCTCACCAGACAGGTTCGAGCTGCAGTTCTTC.

With respect to this clone: The junction does not match germline at one end; this may be a read error. DNA of the CDR3: TGTGCCAGCAGGGAAGGACAGGATAATCCTGTTTTT. This gives the protein CASREGQDNPVF. The V and J genes are TRBV2 and TRBJ1-4; TRBD1 matches at 7 bases. The germline V gene has CDR1 SNHLY and CDR2 FYNNEI. This CDR3 spans 12 amino acids.

The chain couples TRBV19 to TRBJ2-5, with TRBD1 matching 8 bases. V trimming: 5 bases; J trimming: 4 bases; junction bases outside the gene matches: 3. The germline CDR1 and CDR2 sequences are LNHDA and SQIVND (reference sequence). CDR3 length: 13 residues. This CDR3 reads CASSGQGGETQYF. The CDR3 DNA is TGTGCCAGTAGTGGACAGGGAGGAGAGACCCAGTACTTC.

The chain carries TRBV7-8 and TRBJ1-2; D uncertain. V lost 1 base and J 2 bases, leaving 8 bases between the germline ends. This CDR3 is 14 amino acids long. Germline CDR1 and CDR2: SGHVS and FQNEAQ. CDR3 coding DNA: TGTGCCAGCAGCTTAGGGAACCAGAACTATGGCTACACCTTC. It encodes CASSLGNQNYGYTF.

The chain combines TRBV7-2 with TRBJ1-1; unclear D gene. Germline V lookup: CDR1 SGHTA, CDR2 FQGNSA. The CDR3 sequence is 14 residues long. Trimming removed 7 bases from V and 0 bases from J, with 12 bases in between. The CDR3 DNA follows: TGTGCCAGCAAGAATGCTTTAATGAACACTGAAGCTTTCTTT. Its translation is CASKNALMNTEAFF.

V usage is TRBV10-1 and J usage is TRBJ2-7; the match to TRBD2 covers 14 bases. Germline assignment: CDR1 WNHNN and CDR2 SYGVQD (reference sequence). The CDR3 has 15 amino acids. The V and J ends lost 4 bases and 5 bases, in that order; junction bases with no gene match: 4. The DNA of the CDR3 is TGCGCCAGCAGTGGCGGGACTAGCGGGAGAAACGAGCAGTACTTC. Amino acids: CASSGGTSGRNEQYF.

This chain uses TRBV9 with TRBJ1-5; 7 bases match TRBD1. The CDR3 covers 15 residues. J gave up 7 bases and V 2 bases, and 9 bases lay outside the gene matches. The germline gives CDR1 SGDLS, CDR2 YYNGEE. CDR3 sequence (DNA): TGTGCCAGCAGCGTTCAGGGGGACCAGGGACAGCCCCAGCATTTT. Residues: CASSVQGDQGQPQHF.

This chain joins TRBV6-2 or TRBV6-3 and TRBJ2-2; D is possibly TRBD2 (5 bases). V was trimmed by 5 bases and J by 5 bases, leaving 15 bases between them. CDR1 and CDR2 (germline): MNHEY, SVGEGT. This CDR3 spans 15 amino acids. As DNA, the CDR3 is TGTGCCAGCAGTAGGGCGGGCGCTACTACCGGGGAGCTGTTTTTT. Residues: CASSRAGATTGELFF.

The chain carries TRBV9 and TRBJ1-2; D uncertain. V was trimmed by 1 base and J by 2 bases, leaving 6 bases between them. Germline V CDR1 and CDR2: SGDLS, YYNGEE. This CDR3 is 13 amino acids long. CDR3 in amino acids: CASSVIGNYGYTF. CDR3 DNA sequence: TGTGCCAGCAGCGTAATAGGGAACTATGGCTACACCTTC.

This sequence joins TRBV7-9 and TRBJ1-1, with D possibly TRBD1 on 5 matching bases. The CDR3 covers 15 residues. Trimming pared 1 base from V and 1 base from J, leaving 10 bases between. From germline, CDR1 is SEHNR and CDR2 FQNEAQ (reference sequence). The CDR3 DNA reads as TGTGCCAGCAGCTTAGAGGGAACAGGGAACACTGAAGCTTTCTTT. Encoded protein: CASSLEGTGNTEAFF.

DNA of the CDR3: TGTGCCTGTTCGGGGGGAAACACTGAAGCTTTCTTT. Its protein is CACSGGNTEAFF. V usage is TRBV2 and J usage is TRBJ1-1; possible D gene TRBD1, 5 bases. The CDR3 runs 12 residues. Germline CDR1 reads SNHLY; CDR2 reads FYNNEI. Trimming left V 11 bases short and J 2 bases short, with 12 bases between.